This T cell receptor (beta chain) was captured in a study of shared clonotypes between healthy human individuals. Study-wide points: All-four-donor shared clonotypes had higher generation probabilities than non-shared clonotypes did.

Every subset's genomic DNA went evenly onto several immunoSEQ plates. Study processing details: Sequence data from immunoSEQ were junction-only and lacked quality scores; consequently, filtering differed. The repertoire was sequenced with immunoSEQ multiplex PCR; TCRdb's copy has only in-frame clones and lacks some. That table furnishes V, J and clone size, whereas the DNA furnished D and trimming. The table includes about 770,000 clones, 55% to 80% detected once. This clone was seen more than once but under ten times. What it binds is unknown. The germline CDR1 and CDR2 sequences are SGHVS and FQNEAQ. The CDR3 is made up of 12 amino acids. Trimming removed 1 base at V and 3 bases at J, with 3 bases between.

Specimen: memory CD4+ T cells sorted from blood. The sample's subset: CD45RA-negative fraction. The chain couples TRBV7-8 to TRBJ1-2; D call uncertain. This receptor was taken from a woman aged 25 to 45 in good health. The CDR3 protein is CASSLGDYGYTF. Written as DNA, the CDR3 is TGTGCCAGCAGCTTAGGGGACTATGGCTACACCTTC. Combining the CDR3 with reference TRBV7-8 and TRBJ1-2 gives the whole variable domain GAGVSQSPRYKVAKRGQDVALRCDPISGHVSLFWYQQALGQGPEFLTYFQNEAQLDKSGLPSDRFFAERPEGSVSTLKIQRTQQEDSAVYLCASSLGDYGYTFGSGTRLTVV.